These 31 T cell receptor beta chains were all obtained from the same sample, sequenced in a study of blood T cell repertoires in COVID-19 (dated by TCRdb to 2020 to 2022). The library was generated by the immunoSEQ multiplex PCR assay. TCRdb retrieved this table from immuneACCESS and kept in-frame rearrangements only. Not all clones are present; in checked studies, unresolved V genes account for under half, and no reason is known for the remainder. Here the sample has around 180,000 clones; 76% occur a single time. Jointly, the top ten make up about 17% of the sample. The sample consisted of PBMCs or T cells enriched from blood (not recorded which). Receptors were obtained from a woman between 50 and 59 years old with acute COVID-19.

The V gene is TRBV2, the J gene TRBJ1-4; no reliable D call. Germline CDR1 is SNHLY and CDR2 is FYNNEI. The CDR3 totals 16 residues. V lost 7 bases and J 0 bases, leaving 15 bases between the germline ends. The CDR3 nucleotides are TGTGCCAGCACCGAACGGCGGGTTGCAACTAATGAAAAACTGTTTTTT. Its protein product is CASTERRVATNEKLFF.

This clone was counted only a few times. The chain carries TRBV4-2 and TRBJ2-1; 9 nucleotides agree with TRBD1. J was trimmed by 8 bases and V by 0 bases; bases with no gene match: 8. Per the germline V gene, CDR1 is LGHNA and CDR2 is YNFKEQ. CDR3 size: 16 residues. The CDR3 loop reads CASSQDLGQGGDEQFF. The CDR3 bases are TGTGCCAGCAGCCAAGATTTGGGACAGGGTGGTGATGAGCAGTTCTTC.

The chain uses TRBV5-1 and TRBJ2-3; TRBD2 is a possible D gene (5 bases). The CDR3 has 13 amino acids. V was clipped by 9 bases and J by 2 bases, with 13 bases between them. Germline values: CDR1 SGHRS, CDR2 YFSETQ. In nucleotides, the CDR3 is TGCGCCACCGCCGACTACACCACAGATACGCAGTATTTT. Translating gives CATADYTTDTQYF. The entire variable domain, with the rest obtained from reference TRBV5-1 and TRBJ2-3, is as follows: KAGVTQTPRYLIKTRGQQVTLSCSPISGHRSVSWYQQTPGQGLQFLFEYFSETQRNKGNFPGRFSGRQFSNSRSEMNVSTLELGDSALYLCATADYTTDTQYFGPGTRLTVL.

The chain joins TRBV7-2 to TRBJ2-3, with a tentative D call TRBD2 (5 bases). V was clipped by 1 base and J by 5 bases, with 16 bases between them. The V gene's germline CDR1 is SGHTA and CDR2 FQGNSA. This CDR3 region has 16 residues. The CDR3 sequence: CASSLVGSGRGDTQYF. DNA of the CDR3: TGTGCCAGCAGCTTAGTCGGTAGTGGACGGGGAGATACGCAGTATTTT.

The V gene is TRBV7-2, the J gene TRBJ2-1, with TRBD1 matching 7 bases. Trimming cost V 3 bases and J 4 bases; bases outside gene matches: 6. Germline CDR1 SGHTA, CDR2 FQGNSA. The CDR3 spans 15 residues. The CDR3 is CASSLTGSGYNEQFF. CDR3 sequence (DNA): TGTGCCAGCAGCTTGACAGGGTCCGGTTACAATGAGCAGTTCTTC.

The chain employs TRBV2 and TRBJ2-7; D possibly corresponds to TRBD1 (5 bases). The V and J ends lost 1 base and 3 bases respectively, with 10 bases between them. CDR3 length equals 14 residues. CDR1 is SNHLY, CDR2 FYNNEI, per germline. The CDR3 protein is CASSEEADSYEQYV. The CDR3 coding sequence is TGTGCCAGCAGTGAAGAGGCCGACAGCTACGAGCAGTACGTC.

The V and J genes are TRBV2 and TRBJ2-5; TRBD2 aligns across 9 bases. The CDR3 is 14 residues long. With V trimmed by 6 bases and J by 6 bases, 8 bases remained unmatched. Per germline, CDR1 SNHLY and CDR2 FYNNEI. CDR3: CASSSSGAGKTQYF. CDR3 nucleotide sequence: TGTGCCAGCAGCTCTAGCGGGGCGGGAAAGACCCAGTACTTC.

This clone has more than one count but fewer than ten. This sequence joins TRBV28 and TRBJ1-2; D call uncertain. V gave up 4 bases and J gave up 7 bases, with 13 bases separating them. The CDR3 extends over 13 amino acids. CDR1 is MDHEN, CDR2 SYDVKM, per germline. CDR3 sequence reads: CASSSRMRSGYTF. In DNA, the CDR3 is TGTGCCAGCAGTTCCCGTATGAGGAGTGGCTACACCTTC.

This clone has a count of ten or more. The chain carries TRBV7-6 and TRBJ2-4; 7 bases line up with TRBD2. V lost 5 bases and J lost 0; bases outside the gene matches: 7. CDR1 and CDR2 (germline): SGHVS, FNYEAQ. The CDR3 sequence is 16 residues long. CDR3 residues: CASSQWEGVAKNIQYF. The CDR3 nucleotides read TGTGCCAGCAGCCAATGGGAGGGTGTAGCCAAAAACATTCAGTACTTC.

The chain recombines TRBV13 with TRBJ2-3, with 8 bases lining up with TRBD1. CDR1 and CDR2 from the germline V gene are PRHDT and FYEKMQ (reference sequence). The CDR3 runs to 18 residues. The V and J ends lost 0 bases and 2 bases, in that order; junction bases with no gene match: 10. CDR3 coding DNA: TGTGCCAGCAGCTTAGGCCTAGACAGGGGCTTTACCACAGATACGCAGTATTTT. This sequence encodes CASSLGLDRGFTTDTQYF.

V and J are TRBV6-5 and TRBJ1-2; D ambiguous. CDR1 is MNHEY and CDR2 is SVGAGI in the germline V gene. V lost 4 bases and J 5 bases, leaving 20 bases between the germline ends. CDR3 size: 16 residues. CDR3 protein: CASSSPREYPSYGYTF. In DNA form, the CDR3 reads TGTGCCAGCAGTTCCCCCCGGGAGTACCCCTCGTATGGCTACACCTTC.

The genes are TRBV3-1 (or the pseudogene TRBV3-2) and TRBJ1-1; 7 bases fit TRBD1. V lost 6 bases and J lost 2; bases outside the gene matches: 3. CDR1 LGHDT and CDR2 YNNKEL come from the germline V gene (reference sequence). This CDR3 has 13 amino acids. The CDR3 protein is CASSDRANTEAFF. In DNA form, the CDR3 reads TGTGCCAGCAGTGACAGGGCTAACACTGAAGCTTTCTTT.

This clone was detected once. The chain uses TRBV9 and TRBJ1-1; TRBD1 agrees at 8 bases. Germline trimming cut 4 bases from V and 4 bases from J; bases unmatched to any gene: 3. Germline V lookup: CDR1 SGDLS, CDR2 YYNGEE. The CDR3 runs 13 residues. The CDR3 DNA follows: TGTGCCAGCAGCCGACAGGGGTTCACTGAAGCTTTCTTT. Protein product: CASSRQGFTEAFF. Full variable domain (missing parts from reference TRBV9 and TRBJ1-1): DSGVTQTPKHLITATGQRVTLRCSPRSGDLSVYWYQQSLDQGLQFLIQYYNGEERAKGNILERFSAQQFPDLHSELNLSSLELGDSALYFCASSRQGFTEAFFGQGTRLTVV.

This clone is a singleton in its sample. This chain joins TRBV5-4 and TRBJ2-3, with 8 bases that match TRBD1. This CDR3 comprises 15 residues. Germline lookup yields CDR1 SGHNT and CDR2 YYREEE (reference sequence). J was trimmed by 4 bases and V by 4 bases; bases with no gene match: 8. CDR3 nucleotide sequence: TGTGCCAGCAGCCGTCGGGACAGGTCAGCAGATACGCAGTATTTT. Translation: CASSRRDRSADTQYF.

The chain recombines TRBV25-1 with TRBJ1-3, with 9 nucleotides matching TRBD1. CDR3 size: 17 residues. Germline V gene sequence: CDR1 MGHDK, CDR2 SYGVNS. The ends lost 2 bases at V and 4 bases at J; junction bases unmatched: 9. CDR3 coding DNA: TGTGCCAGCAGTGAAAAACACGGGACAGGGACGGGAAACACCATATATTTT. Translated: CASSEKHGTGTGNTIYF. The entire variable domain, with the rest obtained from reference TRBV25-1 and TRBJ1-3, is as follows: EADIYQTPRYLVIGTGKKITLECSQTMGHDKMYWYQQDPGMELHLIHYSYGVNSTEKGDLSSESTVSRIRTEHFPLTLESARPSHTSQYLCASSEKHGTGTGNTIYFGEGSWLTVV.

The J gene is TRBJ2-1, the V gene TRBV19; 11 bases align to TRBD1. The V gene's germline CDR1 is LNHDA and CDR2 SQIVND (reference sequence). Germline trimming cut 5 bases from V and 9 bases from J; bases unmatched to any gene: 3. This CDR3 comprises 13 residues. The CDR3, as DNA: TGTGCCAGTAGTCCAGGGACAGGGGGTGAGCAGTTCTTC. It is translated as CASSPGTGGEQFF.

The CDR3 sequence: CASSWARLAGGTYNEQFF. DNA of the CDR3: TGTGCCAGCAGCTGGGCACGTTTAGCGGGGGGTACCTACAATGAGCAGTTCTTC. The gene calls are TRBV7-2 and TRBJ2-1; 10 bases are shared with TRBD2. The V gene end was trimmed by 4 bases and the J gene end by 2 bases; junction bases not matched to a gene: 11. The CDR3 runs to 18 residues. Germline assignment: CDR1 SGHTA and CDR2 FQGNSA.

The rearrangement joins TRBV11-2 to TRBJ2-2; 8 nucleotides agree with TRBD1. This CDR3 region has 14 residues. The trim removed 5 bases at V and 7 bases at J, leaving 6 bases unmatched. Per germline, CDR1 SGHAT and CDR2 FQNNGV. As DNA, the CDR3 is TGTGCCAGCAGCCCAGGACAGGGTCACGGGGAGCTGTTTTTT. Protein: CASSPGQGHGELFF.

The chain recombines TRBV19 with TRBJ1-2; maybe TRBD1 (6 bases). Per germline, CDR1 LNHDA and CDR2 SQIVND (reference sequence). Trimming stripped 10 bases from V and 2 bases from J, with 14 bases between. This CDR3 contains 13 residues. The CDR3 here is CATSNRVNYGYTF. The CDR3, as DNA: TGTGCCACCAGTAACAGGGTGAACTATGGCTACACCTTC. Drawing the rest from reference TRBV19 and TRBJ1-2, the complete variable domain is DGGITQSPKYLFRKEGQNVTLSCEQNLNHDAMYWYRQDPGQGLRLIYYSQIVNDFQKGDIAEGYSVSREKKESFPLTVTSAQKNPTAFYLCATSNRVNYGYTFGSGTRLTVV.

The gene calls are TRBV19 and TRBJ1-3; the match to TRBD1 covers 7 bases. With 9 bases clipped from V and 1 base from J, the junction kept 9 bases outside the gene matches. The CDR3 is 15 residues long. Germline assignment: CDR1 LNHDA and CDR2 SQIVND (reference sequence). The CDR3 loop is CASHGQVWSGNTIYF. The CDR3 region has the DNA TGTGCCAGCCACGGACAGGTTTGGTCTGGAAACACCATATATTTT.

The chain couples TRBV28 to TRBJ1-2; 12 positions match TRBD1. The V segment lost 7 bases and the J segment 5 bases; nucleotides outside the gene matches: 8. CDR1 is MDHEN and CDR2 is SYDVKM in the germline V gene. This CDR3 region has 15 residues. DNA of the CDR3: TGTGCCAGCAAAAGACCGGGACAGGGGGCGTATGGCTACACCTTC. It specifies CASKRPGQGAYGYTF.

CDR3 residues: CATGLAGSYNEQFF. In nucleotides, the CDR3 is TGTGCCACGGGCCTAGCGGGCTCCTACAATGAGCAGTTCTTC. V and J are TRBV24-1 and TRBJ2-1, with 8 bases that match TRBD2. The J segment lost 0 bases and the V segment lost 10 bases, leaving 4 bases of the junction unmatched. The length of the CDR3 is 14 residues. Germline values: CDR1 KGHDR, CDR2 SFDVKD.

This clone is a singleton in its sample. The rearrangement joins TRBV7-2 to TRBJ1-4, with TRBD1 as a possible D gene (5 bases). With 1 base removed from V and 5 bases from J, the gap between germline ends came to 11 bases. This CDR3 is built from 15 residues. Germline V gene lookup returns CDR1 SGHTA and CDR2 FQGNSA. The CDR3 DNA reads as TGTGCCAGCAGCTTAGTGGGGGGTGTGAATGAAAAACTGTTTTTT. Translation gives CASSLVGGVNEKLFF.

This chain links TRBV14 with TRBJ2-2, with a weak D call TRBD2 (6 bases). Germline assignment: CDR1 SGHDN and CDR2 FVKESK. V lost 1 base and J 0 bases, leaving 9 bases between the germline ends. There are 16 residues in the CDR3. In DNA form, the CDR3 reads TGTGCCAGCAGCCAAGTGTGGGGGGCGAACACCGGGGAGCTGTTTTTT. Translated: CASSQVWGANTGELFF.

The CDR3 is CASNGGERQFF. DNA of the CDR3: TGTGCCAGCAACGGGGGAGAGAGGCAGTTCTTC. V and J are TRBV2 and TRBJ2-1; tentative D call: TRBD2 (6 bases). Germline V gene data show CDR1 as SNHLY and CDR2 as FYNNEI. V lost 7 bases, J lost 12 bases, and 13 bases lay in between. This CDR3 contains 11 residues.

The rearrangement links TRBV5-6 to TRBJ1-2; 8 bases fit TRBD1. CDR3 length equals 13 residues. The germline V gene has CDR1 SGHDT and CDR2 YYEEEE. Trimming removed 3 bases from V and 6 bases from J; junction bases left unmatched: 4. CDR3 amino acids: CASSSARGHGYTF. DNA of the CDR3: TGTGCCAGCAGCTCCGCCAGGGGGCATGGCTACACCTTC.

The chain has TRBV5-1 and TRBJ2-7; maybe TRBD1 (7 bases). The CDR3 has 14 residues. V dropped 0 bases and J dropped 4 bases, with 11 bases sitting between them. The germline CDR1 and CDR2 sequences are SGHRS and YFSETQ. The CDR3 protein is CASSLDRGGYEQYV. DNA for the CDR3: TGCGCCAGCAGCTTGGACAGGGGAGGTTACGAGCAGTACGTC.

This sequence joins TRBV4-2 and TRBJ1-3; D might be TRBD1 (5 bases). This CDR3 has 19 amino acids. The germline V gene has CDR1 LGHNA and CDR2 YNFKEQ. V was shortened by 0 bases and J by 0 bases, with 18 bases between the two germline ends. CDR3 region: CASSQEGHGTSLSGNTIYF. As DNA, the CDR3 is TGTGCCAGCAGCCAAGAAGGGCATGGGACTAGTCTCTCTGGAAACACCATATATTTT.

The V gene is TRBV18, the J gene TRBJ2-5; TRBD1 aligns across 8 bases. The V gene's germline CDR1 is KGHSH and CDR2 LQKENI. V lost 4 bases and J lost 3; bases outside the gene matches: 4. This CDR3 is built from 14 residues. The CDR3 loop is CASSRAGGKETQYF. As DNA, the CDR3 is TGTGCCAGCTCACGAGCAGGGGGCAAAGAGACCCAGTACTTC.

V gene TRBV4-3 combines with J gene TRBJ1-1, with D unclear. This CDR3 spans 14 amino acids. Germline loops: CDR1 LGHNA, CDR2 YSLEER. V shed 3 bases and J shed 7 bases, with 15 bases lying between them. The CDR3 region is CASSQVPGSSEAFF. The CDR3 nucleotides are TGCGCCAGCAGCCAGGTCCCGGGGTCCAGTGAAGCTTTCTTT.

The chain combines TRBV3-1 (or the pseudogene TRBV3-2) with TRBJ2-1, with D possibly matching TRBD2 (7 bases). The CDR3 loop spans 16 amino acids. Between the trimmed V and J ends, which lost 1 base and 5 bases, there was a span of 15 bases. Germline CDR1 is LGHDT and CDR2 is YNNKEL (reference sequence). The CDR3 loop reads CASSQVAGGLHNEQFF. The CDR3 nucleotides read TGTGCCAGCAGCCAAGTGGCCGGGGGGCTCCACAATGAGCAGTTCTTC.